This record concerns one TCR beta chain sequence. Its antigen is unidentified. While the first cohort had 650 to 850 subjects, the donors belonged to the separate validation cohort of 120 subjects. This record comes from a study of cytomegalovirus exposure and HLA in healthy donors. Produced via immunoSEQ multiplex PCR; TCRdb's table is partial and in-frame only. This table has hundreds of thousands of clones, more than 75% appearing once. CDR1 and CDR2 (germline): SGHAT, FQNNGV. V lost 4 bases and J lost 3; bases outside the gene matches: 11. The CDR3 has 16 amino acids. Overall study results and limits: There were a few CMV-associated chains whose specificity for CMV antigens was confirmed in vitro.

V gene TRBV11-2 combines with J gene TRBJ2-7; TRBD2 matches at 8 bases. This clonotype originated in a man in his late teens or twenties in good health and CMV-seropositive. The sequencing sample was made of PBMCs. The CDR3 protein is CASSSRIAGNSYEQYF. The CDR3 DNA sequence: TGTGCCAGCAGCTCCAGAATAGCGGGAAATAGCTACGAGCAGTACTTC.